The clone carrying this T cell receptor (gamma chain) was seen a handful of times. TCRdb re-called clones from the RT-PCR reads via CATT. This sample has roughly 1,300 gamma-chain clones, with more than 45% found just once. Germline CDR1 is EGSNGY and CDR2 is YDSYNSKV. The V gene end was trimmed by 0 bases and the J gene end by 1 base; junction bases not matched to a gene: 0. The CDR3 sequence is 13 residues long. The sample comes from a study of gamma-delta T cells after stem cell transplantation. The sample was gamma-delta T cells. The chain uses TRGV2 and TRGJ1 or TRGJ2. The clonotype comes from a human donor. It is not recorded whose cells these are; they may come from a transplant donor. The chain's CDR3 is CATWDGNYYKKLF. CDR3 coding DNA: TGTGCCACCTGGGACGGGAATTATTATAAGAAACTCTTT.